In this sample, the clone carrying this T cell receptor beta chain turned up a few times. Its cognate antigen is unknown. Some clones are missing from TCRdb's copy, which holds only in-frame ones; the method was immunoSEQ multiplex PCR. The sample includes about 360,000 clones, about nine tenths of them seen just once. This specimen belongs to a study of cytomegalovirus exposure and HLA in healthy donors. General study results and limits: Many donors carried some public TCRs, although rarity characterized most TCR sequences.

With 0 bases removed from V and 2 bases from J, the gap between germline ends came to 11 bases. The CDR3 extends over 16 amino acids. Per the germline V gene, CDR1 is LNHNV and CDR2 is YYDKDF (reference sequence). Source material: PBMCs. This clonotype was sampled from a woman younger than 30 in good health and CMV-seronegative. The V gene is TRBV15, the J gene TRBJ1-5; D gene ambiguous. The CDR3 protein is CATSRDPPFGNQPQHF. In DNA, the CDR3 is TGTGCCACCAGCAGAGATCCCCCCTTTGGCAATCAGCCCCAGCATTTT.